The text below deals with one TCR beta chain. The sample carries other DNA sequences with the same CDR3. This entry belongs to a study of shared clonotypes between healthy human individuals. Study details: Ranging from 18 to 49 in age, donors were a couple of women and three men. Three plates were used per donor for CD4 naive, three for CD4 memory, two for CD8 naive and one for CD8 memory.

Participating donors were healthy, HIV-negative adults free of recent acute infections or vaccinations. Assay used: immunoSEQ multiplex PCR; TCRdb lists only in-frame clones, some missing. Of 850,000 to 1,200,000 clones in the sample, about 75% were seen once. This CDR3 is built from 13 residues. Germline-derived CDR1 and CDR2 are SGHVS and FQNEAQ. V was cut by 4 bases and J by 4 bases, with 8 bases left in between. Sequencing used memory CD4+ T cells sorted from blood. Subset given: CD45RA-negative fraction. The rearrangement uses TRBV7-8 and TRBJ2-1; D is possibly TRBD2 (6 bases). The TCR comes from a man between 18 and 35 years old in good health. The CDR3: CASSSGTYNEQFF. The CDR3 region has the DNA TGTGCCAGCAGCTCGGGGACTTACAATGAGCAGTTCTTC. Full variable domain (missing parts from reference TRBV7-8 and TRBJ2-1): GAGVSQSPRYKVAKRGQDVALRCDPISGHVSLFWYQQALGQGPEFLTYFQNEAQLDKSGLPSDRFFAERPEGSVSTLKIQRTQQEDSAVYLCASSSGTYNEQFFGPGTRLTVL.